The 24 T cell receptor beta chains in this list originate from one sample, sequenced in a study of T cell repertoires in ileal Crohn's disease. Sample time point: proximal margin of the surgical specimen (macroscopically non-inflamed). The assay was immunoSEQ multiplex PCR, and TCRdb's table has in-frame clones only and misses some. The sample shows around 5,000 clones, around nine tenths of them seen only once. Sequenced: ileal tissue. Receptors were obtained from an adult with Crohn's disease.

The chain carries TRBV5-6 and TRBJ1-1, with 7 bases identical to TRBD1. There are 13 residues in the CDR3. From germline, CDR1 is SGHDT and CDR2 YYEEEE. The trim removed 5 bases at V and 5 bases at J, leaving 6 bases unmatched. CDR3 amino acids: CASSPDRATEAFF. CDR3 bases: TGTGCCAGCAGTCCCGACAGGGCGACTGAAGCTTTCTTT. Using reference TRBV5-6 and TRBJ1-1 for the parts outside the CDR3, the full variable domain is DAGVTQSPTHLIKTRGQQVTLRCSPKSGHDTVSWYQQALGQGPQFIFQYYEEEERQRGNFPDRFSGHQFPNYSSELNVNALLLGDSALYLCASSPDRATEAFFGQGTRLTVV.

This chain uses TRBV7-2 with TRBJ1-4; D not certain. Trimming took 2 bases from V and 7 from J, leaving 14 bases between them. The CDR3 has 15 amino acids. In germline, CDR1 is SGHTA, CDR2 FQGNSA. CDR3 protein: CASSLFPGGFEKLFF. CDR3 coding DNA: TGTGCCAGCAGCTTATTCCCAGGCGGTTTTGAAAAACTGTTTTTT.

The chain is built from TRBV6-5 and TRBJ1-6, with 10 bases aligning to TRBD1. The J segment lost 7 bases and the V segment lost 6 bases, leaving 3 bases of the junction unmatched. The CDR3 has 14 amino acids. The germline gives CDR1 MNHEY, CDR2 SVGAGI. CDR3 nucleotides: TGTGCCAGCAGGGGGACAGGGGAGAATTCACCCCTCCACTTT. This translates into CASRGTGENSPLHF.

The rearrangement uses TRBV20-1 and TRBJ1-2, with D hard to call. This CDR3 is 11 amino acids long. Germline CDR1 DFQATT, CDR2 SNEGSKA (reference sequence). V was shortened by 0 bases and J by 1 base, with 0 bases between the two germline ends. The CDR3 spells CSARDNYGYTF. The CDR3 nucleotides are TGCAGTGCTAGAGATAACTATGGCTACACCTTC.

In nucleotides, the CDR3 is TGCGCCAGCAGCCCCGGGACAGGGGAGGCCTACGAGCAGTACTTC. Translated: CASSPGTGEAYEQYF. The J gene is TRBJ2-7, the V gene TRBV4-3; 10 bases are a match to TRBD1. The germline gives CDR1 LGHNA, CDR2 YSLEER. V dropped 4 bases and J dropped 2; count of bases not matched to a gene: 5. This CDR3 spans 15 amino acids.

V usage is TRBV19 and J usage is TRBJ1-5; the match to TRBD1 covers 7 bases. The CDR3 totals 13 residues. The J segment lost 12 bases and the V segment lost 5 bases, leaving 10 bases of the junction unmatched. Germline V gene lookup returns CDR1 LNHDA and CDR2 SQIVND (reference sequence). The DNA of the CDR3 is TGTGCCAGTAGTCCTCGACAGGGAGGACTCCAGCATTTT. Residues: CASSPRQGGLQHF.

The CDR3 DNA reads as TGTGCCAGTAGTGGAGCCGGGACAGTCCCGACCGGGGAGCTGTTTTTT. This codes for CASSGAGTVPTGELFF. The gene calls are TRBV19 and TRBJ2-2; 7 bases are shared with TRBD1. After removal of 5 bases from V and 5 bases from J, the junction contained 11 bases not matched to a gene. The germline gives CDR1 LNHDA, CDR2 SQIVND (reference sequence). The CDR3 sequence is 16 residues long.

This clone was found a few times. This chain joins TRBV5-1 and TRBJ1-2; the D gene is possibly TRBD1 (6 bases). The CDR3 has 15 amino acids. V lost 4 bases, J lost 2 bases, and 15 bases lay in between. Germline lookup yields CDR1 SGHRS and CDR2 YFSETQ. As DNA, the CDR3 is TGCGCCAGCAGCCCGGATGGACAGCGAAACTATGGCTACACCTTC. Amino acid sequence: CASSPDGQRNYGYTF.

This chain connects TRBV20-1 to TRBJ2-5; D is unclear. The germline V gene encodes CDR1 DFQATT and CDR2 SNEGSKA (reference sequence). V was clipped by 7 bases and J by 5 bases, with 11 bases between them. This CDR3 has 11 residues. CDR3 in amino acids: CSVIFTETQYF. As DNA, the CDR3 is TGCAGTGTCATATTTACGGAGACCCAGTACTTC.

A single count supports this clone. This chain links TRBV7-8 with TRBJ2-7; perhaps TRBD1 as D (5 bases). V lost 2 bases and J 4 bases, leaving 15 bases between the germline ends. The germline gives CDR1 SGHVS, CDR2 FQNEAQ. This CDR3 has 15 residues. The CDR3 reads CASSLRVGVKYEQYF. The DNA of the CDR3 is TGTGCCAGCAGCTTACGGGTAGGGGTAAAATACGAGCAGTACTTC.

J is TRBJ2-5 and V is TRBV5-6, with D maybe TRBD2 (5 bases). The V and J ends lost 1 base and 5 bases respectively, with 12 bases between them. There are 14 residues in the CDR3. The germline V gene encodes CDR1 SGHDT and CDR2 YYEEEE. CDR3 protein: CASSLLGVGETQYF. The DNA of the CDR3 is TGTGCCAGCAGCTTGCTCGGGGTTGGGGAGACCCAGTACTTC.

This clone was observed a single time. The genes are TRBV6-6 and TRBJ2-1; D assignment may be TRBD1 or TRBD2 (5 bases each). Per germline, CDR1 MNHNY and CDR2 SVGAGI (reference sequence). The CDR3 runs 13 residues. Trimming removed 8 bases at V and 0 bases at J, with 8 bases between. The CDR3: CASEGTSYNEQFF. In DNA, the CDR3 is TGTGCCAGCGAGGGGACCTCCTACAATGAGCAGTTCTTC.

This clone appeared a single time. The genes are TRBV6-1 and TRBJ1-1, with D tentatively TRBD1 (6 bases). The CDR3 loop spans 14 amino acids. Germline values: CDR1 MNHNS, CDR2 SASEGT. V was pared by 5 bases and J by 4 bases, with 14 bases between. The CDR3 sequence: CASSNRAEGTEAFF. The DNA of the CDR3 is TGTGCCAGCAGTAACAGGGCTGAGGGCACTGAAGCTTTCTTT.

The chain recombines TRBV7-2 with TRBJ2-7, with 9 positions matching TRBD1. Unmatched junction bases numbered 7, after V lost 5 bases and J lost 2 bases. The CDR3 consists of 15 residues. Germline-derived CDR1 and CDR2 are SGHTA and FQGNSA. Written as DNA, the CDR3 is TGTGCCAGCAGCGCCAGGACAGGGGTCGCCTACGAGCAGTACTTC. Translating it yields CASSARTGVAYEQYF.

The gene calls are TRBV18 and TRBJ1-2, with a tentative D call TRBD1 (5 bases). CDR3 size: 15 residues. V lost 4 bases and J 3 bases, leaving 15 bases between the germline ends. CDR1 and CDR2 (germline): KGHSH, LQKENI. The CDR3 nucleotides read TGTGCCAGCTCACAGGGGACTGGTGAGGACTATGGCTACACCTTC. Its translation: CASSQGTGEDYGYTF.

This chain links TRBV5-6 with TRBJ1-5; no definite D call. V was cut by 0 bases and J by 9 bases, with 10 bases left in between. CDR3 length equals 13 residues. Germline assignment: CDR1 SGHDT and CDR2 YYEEEE. CDR3 nucleotides: TGTGCCAGCAGCTTGGAGTTTGCCGGGCCCCAGCATTTT. This codes for CASSLEFAGPQHF.

The CDR3: CASSRGAGNTEAFF. The DNA for the CDR3 is TGTGCCAGCTCGCGGGGGGCGGGGAACACTGAAGCTTTCTTT. J is TRBJ1-1 and V is TRBV18, with D perhaps matching TRBD1 (6 bases). This CDR3 spans 14 amino acids. V shed 6 bases and J shed 1 base, with 12 bases lying between them. CDR1 and CDR2 from the germline V gene are KGHSH and LQKENI.

The rearrangement joins TRBV10-3 to TRBJ1-2; 7 positions match TRBD1. CDR1 ENHRY and CDR2 SYGVKD come from the germline V gene. The CDR3 loop spans 14 amino acids. The junction had 1 base not matched to a gene; V was cut back by 0 bases and J by 3 bases. The CDR3 reads CAISESDRYYGYTF. As DNA, the CDR3 is TGTGCCATCAGTGAGTCGGACAGGTACTATGGCTACACCTTC.

V usage is TRBV21-1 and J usage is TRBJ2-1; the table's D call of TRBD2 was not tested on the DNA. TRBV21-1 is designated a pseudogene. This CDR3 has 17 residues. The CDR3 loop reads CASSSDRGSATYNEQFF. CDR3 nucleotide sequence: TGTGCCAGCAGCTCCGATCGGGGGTCCGCAACCTACAATGAGCAGTTCTTC.

In this sample, this clone turned up once. V and J are TRBV5-1 and TRBJ2-6; TRBD1 might be the D (6 bases). Trimming took 3 bases from V and 2 from J, leaving 9 bases between them. This CDR3 contains 15 residues. CDR1 is SGHRS and CDR2 is YFSETQ in the germline V gene. CDR3 in DNA: TGCGCCAGCAGCTCACAGGGAACTGGGGCCAACGTCCTGACTTTC. It yields the protein CASSSQGTGANVLTF.

The V call is TRBV5-6, the J call TRBJ2-1; TRBD2 agrees at 7 bases. The CDR3 is 14 amino acids. V shed 1 base, J shed 8 bases, and the junction held 6 bases outside the gene matches. Germline values: CDR1 SGHDT, CDR2 YYEEEE. This CDR3 reads CASSLIGRGDEQFF. The DNA for the CDR3 is TGTGCCAGCAGCTTGATCGGTCGGGGGGATGAGCAGTTCTTC.

The chain employs TRBV29-1 and TRBJ1-2, with a weak D call TRBD1 (5 bases). In germline, CDR1 is SQVTM, CDR2 ANQGSEA. This CDR3 region has 14 residues. V was pared by 1 base and J by 4 bases, with 13 bases between. The chain's CDR3 is CSVEVATDLYGYTF. The CDR3 DNA reads as TGCAGCGTTGAAGTGGCGACAGACCTCTATGGCTACACCTTC.

The chain employs TRBV18 and TRBJ1-1; no clear D. Germline loops: CDR1 KGHSH, CDR2 LQKENI. Trimming shortened V by 1 base and J by 1 base, and 4 bases separated the two germline ends. This CDR3 contains 13 residues. The CDR3 reads CASSPQRNTEAFF. In DNA, the CDR3 is TGTGCCAGCTCACCACAGAGGAACACTGAAGCTTTCTTT.

The rearrangement joins TRBV6-4 to TRBJ2-1, with 8 bases identical to TRBD2. The V and J ends lost 4 bases and 4 bases, in that order; junction bases with no gene match: 3. The CDR3 length is 14 residues. Germline assignment: CDR1 MRHNA and CDR2 SNTAGT. The chain's CDR3 is CASSVGGEYNEQFF. CDR3 DNA sequence: TGTGCCAGCAGTGTCGGGGGGGAATACAATGAGCAGTTCTTC.